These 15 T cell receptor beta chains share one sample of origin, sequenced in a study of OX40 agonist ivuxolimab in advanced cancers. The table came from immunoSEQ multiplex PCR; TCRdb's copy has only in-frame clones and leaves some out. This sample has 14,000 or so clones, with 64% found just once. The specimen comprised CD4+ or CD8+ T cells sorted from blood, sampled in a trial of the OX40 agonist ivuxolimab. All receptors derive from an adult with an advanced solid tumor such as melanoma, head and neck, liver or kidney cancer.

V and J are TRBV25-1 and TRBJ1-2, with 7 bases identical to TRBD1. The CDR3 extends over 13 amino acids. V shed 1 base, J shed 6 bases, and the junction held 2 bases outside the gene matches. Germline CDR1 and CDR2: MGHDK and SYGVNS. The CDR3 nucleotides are TGTGCCAGCAGTGAATTAGGGACAGATGGCTACACCTTC. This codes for CASSELGTDGYTF.

The CDR3 region is CAEGVGGSTDTQYF. The DNA of the CDR3 is TGTGCCGAAGGAGTGGGGGGAAGCACAGATACGCAGTATTTT. The chain recombines TRBV6-4 with TRBJ2-3, with D perhaps matching TRBD2 (6 bases). Germline V gene data show CDR1 as MRHNA and CDR2 as SNTAGT. Trimming removed 11 bases from V and 0 bases from J, with 15 bases in between. This CDR3 is built from 14 residues.

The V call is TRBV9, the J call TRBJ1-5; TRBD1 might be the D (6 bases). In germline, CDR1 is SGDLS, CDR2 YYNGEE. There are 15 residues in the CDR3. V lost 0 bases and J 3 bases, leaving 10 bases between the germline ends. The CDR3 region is CASSVDGGPNQPQHF. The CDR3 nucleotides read TGTGCCAGCAGCGTAGATGGGGGGCCCAATCAGCCCCAGCATTTT.

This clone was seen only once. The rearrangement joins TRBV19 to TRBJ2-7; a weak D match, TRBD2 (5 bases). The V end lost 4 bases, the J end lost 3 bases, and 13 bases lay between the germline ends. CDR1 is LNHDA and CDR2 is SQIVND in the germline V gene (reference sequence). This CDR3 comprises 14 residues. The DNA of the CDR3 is TGTGCCAGTAGTACACTAGGGTCCCTCTACGAGCAGTACTTC. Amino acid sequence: CASSTLGSLYEQYF.

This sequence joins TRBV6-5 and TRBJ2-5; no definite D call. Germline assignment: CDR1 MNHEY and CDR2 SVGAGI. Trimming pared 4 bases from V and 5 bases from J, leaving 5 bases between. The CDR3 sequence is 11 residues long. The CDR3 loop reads CASSFGETQYF. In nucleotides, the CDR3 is TGTGCCAGCAGTTTCGGGGAGACCCAGTACTTC.

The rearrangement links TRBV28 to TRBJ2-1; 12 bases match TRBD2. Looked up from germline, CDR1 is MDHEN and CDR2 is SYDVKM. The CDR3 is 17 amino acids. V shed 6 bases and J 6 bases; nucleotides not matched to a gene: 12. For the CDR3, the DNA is TGTGCCAGCAGCGGAGGGACTAGCGGGCCCCCCCCCAATGAGCAGTTCTTC. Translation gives CASSGGTSGPPPNEQFF.

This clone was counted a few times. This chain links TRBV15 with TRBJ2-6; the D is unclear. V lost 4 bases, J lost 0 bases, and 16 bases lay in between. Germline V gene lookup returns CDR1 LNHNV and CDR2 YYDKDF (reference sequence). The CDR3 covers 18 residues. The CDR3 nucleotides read TGTGCCACCAGCAAAGGGATCCAGGCGAACTCTGGGGCCAACGTCCTGACTTTC. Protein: CATSKGIQANSGANVLTF.

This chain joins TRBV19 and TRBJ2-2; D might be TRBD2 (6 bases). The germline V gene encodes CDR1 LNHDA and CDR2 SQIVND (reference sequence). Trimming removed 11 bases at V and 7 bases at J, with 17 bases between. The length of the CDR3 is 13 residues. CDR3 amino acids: CAGKLAEDGELFF. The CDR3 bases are TGTGCCGGTAAACTAGCTGAGGACGGGGAGCTGTTTTTT.

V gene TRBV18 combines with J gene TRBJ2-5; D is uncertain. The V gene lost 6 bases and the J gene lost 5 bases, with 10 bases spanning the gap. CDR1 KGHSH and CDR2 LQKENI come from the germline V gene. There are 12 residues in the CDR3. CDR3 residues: CASSPKWETQYF. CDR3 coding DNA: TGTGCCAGCTCTCCTAAGTGGGAGACCCAGTACTTC.

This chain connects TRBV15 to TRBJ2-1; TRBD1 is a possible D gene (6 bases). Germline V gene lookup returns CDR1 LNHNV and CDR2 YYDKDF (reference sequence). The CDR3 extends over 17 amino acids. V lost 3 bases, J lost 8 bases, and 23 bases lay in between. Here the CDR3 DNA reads TGTGCCACCAGCAGCACTCAGTCGGCAGGGGTAAACGATGAGCAGTTCTTC. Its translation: CATSSTQSAGVNDEQFF. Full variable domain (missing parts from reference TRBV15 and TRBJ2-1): DAMVIQNPRYQVTQFGKPVTLSCSQTLNHNVMYWYQQKSSQAPKLLFHYYDKDFNNEADTPDNFQSRRPNTSFCFLDIRSPGLGDTAMYLCATSSTQSAGVNDEQFFGPGTRLTVL.

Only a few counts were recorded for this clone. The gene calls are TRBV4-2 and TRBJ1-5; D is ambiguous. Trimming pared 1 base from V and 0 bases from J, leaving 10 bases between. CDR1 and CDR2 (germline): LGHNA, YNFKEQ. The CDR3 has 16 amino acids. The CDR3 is CASSQVGSVSNQPQHF. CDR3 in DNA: TGTGCCAGCAGCCAAGTAGGGAGCGTTAGCAATCAGCCCCAGCATTTT.

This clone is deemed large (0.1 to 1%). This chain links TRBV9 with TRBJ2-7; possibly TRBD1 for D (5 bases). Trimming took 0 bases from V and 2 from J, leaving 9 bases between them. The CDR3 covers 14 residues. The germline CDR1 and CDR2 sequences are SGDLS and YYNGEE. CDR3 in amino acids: CASSVAPGTYEQYF. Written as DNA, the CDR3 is TGTGCCAGCAGCGTAGCTCCAGGGACCTACGAGCAGTACTTC.

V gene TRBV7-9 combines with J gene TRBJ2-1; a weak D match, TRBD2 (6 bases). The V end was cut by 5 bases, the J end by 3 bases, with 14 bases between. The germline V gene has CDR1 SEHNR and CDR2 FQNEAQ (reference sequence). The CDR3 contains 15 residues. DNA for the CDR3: TGTGCCAGCAGCGCCCGACTAGGGCTCTACAATGAGCAGTTCTTC. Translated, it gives CASSARLGLYNEQFF. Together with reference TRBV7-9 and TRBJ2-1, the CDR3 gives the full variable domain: DTGVSQNPRHKITKRGQNVTFRCDPISEHNRLYWYRQTLGQGPEFLTYFQNEAQLEKSRLLSDRFSAERPKGSFSTLEIQRTEQGDSAMYLCASSARLGLYNEQFFGPGTRLTVL.

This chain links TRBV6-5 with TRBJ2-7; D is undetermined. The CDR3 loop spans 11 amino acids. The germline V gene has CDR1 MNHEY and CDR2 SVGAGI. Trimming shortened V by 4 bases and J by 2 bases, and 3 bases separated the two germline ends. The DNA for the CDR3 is TGTGCCAGCAGTTGGGCCTACGAGCAGTACTTC. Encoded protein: CASSWAYEQYF.

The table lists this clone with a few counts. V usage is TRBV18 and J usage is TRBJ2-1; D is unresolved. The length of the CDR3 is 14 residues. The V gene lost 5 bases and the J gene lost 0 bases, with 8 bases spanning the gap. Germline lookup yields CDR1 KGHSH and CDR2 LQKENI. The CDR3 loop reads CASSDLGSYNEQFF. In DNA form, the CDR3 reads TGTGCCAGCTCAGACTTGGGCTCCTACAATGAGCAGTTCTTC.